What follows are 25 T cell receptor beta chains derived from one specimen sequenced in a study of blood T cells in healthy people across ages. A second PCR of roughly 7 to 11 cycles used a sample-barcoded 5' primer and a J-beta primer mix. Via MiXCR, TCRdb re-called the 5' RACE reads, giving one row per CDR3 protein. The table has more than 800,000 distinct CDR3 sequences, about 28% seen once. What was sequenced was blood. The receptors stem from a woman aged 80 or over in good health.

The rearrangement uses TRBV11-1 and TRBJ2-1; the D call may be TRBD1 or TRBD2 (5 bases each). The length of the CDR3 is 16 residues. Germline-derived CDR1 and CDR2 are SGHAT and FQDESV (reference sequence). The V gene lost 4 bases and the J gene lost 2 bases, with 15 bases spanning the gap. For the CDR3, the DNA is TGTGCCAGCAGCTCCCGGGGCAGGCTTACCTACAATGAGCAGTTCTTC. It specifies CASSSRGRLTYNEQFF. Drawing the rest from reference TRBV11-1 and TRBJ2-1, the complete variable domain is EAEVAQSPRYKITEKSQAVAFWCDPISGHATLYWYRQILGQGPELLVQFQDESVVDDSQLPKDRFSAERLKGVDSTLKIQPAELGDSAMYLCASSSRGRLTYNEQFFGPGTRLTVL.

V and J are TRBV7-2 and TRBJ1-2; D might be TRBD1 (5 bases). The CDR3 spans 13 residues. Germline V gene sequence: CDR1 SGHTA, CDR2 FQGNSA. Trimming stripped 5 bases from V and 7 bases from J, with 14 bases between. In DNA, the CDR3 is TGTGCCAGCAGCGCCGGCAGGGATGGTGGCTACACCTTC. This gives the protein CASSAGRDGGYTF.

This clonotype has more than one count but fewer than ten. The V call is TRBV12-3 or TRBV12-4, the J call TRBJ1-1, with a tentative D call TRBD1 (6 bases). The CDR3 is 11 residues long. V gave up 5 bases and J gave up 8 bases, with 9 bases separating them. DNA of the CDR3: TGTGCCAGCAGTCGGACAGCAGAAGCTTTCTTT. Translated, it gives CASSRTAEAFF.

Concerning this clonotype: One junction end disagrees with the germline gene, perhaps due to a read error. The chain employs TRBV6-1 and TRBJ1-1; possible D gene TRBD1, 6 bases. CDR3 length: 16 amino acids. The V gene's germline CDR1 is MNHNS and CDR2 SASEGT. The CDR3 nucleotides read TGTGCCAGCATTGACCCCGGACAGATTCAAAACACTGAAGCTGTCTTT. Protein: CASIDPGQIQNTEAVF.

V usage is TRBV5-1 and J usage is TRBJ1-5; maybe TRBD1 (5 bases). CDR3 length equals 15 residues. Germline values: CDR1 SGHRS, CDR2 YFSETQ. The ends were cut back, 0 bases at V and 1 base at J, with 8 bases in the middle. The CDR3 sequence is CASSLEGQSNQPQHF. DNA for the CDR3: TGCGCCAGCAGCTTGGAGGGGCAGAGCAATCAGCCCCAGCATTTT. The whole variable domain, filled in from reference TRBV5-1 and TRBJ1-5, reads KAGVTQTPRYLIKTRGQQVTLSCSPISGHRSVSWYQQTPGQGLQFLFEYFSETQRNKGNFPGRFSGRQFSNSRSEMNVSTLELGDSALYLCASSLEGQSNQPQHFGDGTRLSIL.

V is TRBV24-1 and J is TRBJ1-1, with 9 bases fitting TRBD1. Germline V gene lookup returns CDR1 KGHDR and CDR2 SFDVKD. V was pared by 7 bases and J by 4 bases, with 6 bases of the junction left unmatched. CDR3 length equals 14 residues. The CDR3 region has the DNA TGTGCCACCAGGGGACAGGGCTTGGGCACTGAAGCTTTCTTT. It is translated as CATRGQGLGTEAFF.

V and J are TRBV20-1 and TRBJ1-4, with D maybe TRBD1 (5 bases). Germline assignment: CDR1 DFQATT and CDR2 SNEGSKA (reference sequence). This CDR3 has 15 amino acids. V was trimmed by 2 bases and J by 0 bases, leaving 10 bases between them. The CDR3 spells CSARRGSTTNEKLFF. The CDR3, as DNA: TGCAGTGCTAGAAGGGGATCCACAACTAATGAAAAACTGTTTTTT.

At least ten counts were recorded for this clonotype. CDR3 residues: CASSLVAGLYNEQFF. CDR3 DNA sequence: TGTGCCAGCAGCTTAGTAGCGGGTCTCTACAATGAGCAGTTCTTC. The rearrangement uses TRBV7-2 and TRBJ2-1; 7 nucleotides agree with TRBD2. The germline gives CDR1 SGHTA, CDR2 FQGNSA. With V trimmed by 1 base and J by 3 bases, 3 bases remained unmatched. This CDR3 is built from 15 residues.

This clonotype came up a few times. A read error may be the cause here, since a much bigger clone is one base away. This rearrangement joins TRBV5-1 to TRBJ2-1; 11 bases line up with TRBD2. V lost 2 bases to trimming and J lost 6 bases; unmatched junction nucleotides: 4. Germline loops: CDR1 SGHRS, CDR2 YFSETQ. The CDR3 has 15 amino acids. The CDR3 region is CASSFLAGGGNEQFF. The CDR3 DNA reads TGCGCCAGCAGCTTCCTAGCGGGGGGAGGCAATGAGCAGTTCTTC.

The CDR3 protein is CASSFRSVGSGLTEAFF. DNA of the CDR3: TGTGCCAGCAGTTTTAGGAGCGTGGGGTCGGGTCTTACTGAAGCTTTCTTT. The chain links TRBV27 to TRBJ1-1; D gene uncertain. The CDR3 consists of 17 residues. Germline V gene sequence: CDR1 MNHEY, CDR2 SMNVEV (reference sequence). V lost 3 bases and J lost 5, with 22 bases in between.

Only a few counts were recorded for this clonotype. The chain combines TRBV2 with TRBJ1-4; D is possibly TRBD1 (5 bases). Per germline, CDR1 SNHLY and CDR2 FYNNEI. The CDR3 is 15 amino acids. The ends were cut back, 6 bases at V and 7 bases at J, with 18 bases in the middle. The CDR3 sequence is CASRPRPGEGEKLFF. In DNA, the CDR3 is TGTGCCAGCAGGCCAAGGCCGGGGGAGGGTGAAAAACTGTTTTTT.

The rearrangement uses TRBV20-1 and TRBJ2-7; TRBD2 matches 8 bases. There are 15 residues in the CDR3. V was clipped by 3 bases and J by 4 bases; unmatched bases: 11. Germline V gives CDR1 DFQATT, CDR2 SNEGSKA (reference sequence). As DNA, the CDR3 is TGCAGTGCTAGGGGTCGGGGGGGCTTAGTGTACGAGCAGTACTTC. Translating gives CSARGRGGLVYEQYF.

The CDR3 spells CASSPSGGPNEKLFF. CDR3 in DNA: TGTGCCAGCAGCCCTTCAGGGGGTCCTAATGAAAAACTGTTTTTT. The rearrangement uses TRBV3-1 and TRBJ1-4; 7 bases are shared with TRBD1. Germline V gene data show CDR1 as LGHDT and CDR2 as YNNKEL (reference sequence). V shed 4 bases, J shed 3 bases, and the junction held 5 bases outside the gene matches. The CDR3 runs to 15 residues.

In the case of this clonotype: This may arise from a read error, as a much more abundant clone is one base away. The CDR3 nucleotides are TGTGCCAGCAGCAAGCCCGGGACAGGGTATCAAAATGAGCAGTACTTC. Amino acids: CASSKPGTGYQNEQYF. The rearrangement links TRBV7-8 to TRBJ2-1; 9 positions match TRBD1. The J call may be incorrect, as the DNA end agrees better with TRBJ2-7. The CDR3 is 16 amino acids. Germline V lookup: CDR1 SGHVS, CDR2 FQNEAQ.

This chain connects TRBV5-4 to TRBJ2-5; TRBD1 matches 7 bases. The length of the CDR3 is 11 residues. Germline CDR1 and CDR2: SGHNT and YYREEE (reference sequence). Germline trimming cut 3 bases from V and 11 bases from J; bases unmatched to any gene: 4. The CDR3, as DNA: TGTGCCAGCAGCTCCGGACAGGAGCAGTACTTC. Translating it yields CASSSGQEQYF.

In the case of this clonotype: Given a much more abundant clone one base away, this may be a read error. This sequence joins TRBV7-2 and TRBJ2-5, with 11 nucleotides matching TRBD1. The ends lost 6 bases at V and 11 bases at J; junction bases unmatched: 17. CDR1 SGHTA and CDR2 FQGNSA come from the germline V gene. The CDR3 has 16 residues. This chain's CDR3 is CASRPSGTGGIDEQYF. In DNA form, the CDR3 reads TGTGCCAGCAGACCCTCCGGGACAGGGGGAATCGATGAGCAGTACTTC.

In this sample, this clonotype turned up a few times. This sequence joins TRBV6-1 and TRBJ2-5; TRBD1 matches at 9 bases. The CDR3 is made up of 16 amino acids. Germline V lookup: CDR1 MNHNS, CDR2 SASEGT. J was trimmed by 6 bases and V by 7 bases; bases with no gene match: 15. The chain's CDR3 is CASNTDPGTGIKTQYF. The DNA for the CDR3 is TGTGCCAGCAACACCGATCCCGGGACAGGGATAAAGACCCAGTACTTC.

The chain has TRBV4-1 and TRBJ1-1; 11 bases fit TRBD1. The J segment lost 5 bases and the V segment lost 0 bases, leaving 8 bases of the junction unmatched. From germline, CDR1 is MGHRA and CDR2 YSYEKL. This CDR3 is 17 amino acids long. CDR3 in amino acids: CASSQDWGTGGWTEAFF. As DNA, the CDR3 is TGCGCCAGCAGCCAAGATTGGGGGACAGGGGGTTGGACTGAAGCTTTCTTT.

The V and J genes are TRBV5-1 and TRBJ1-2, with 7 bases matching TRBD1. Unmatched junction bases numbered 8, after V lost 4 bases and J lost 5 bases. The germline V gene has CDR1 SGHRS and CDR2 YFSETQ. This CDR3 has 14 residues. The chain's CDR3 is CASSVDRPGYGYTF. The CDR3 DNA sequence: TGCGCCAGCAGCGTGGACAGGCCAGGATATGGCTACACCTTC.

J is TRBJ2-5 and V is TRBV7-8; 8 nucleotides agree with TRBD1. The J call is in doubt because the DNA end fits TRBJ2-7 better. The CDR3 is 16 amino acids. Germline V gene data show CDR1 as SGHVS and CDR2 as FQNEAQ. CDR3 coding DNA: TGTGCCAGCAGCCCCCTACGTGGAGGGACAGGACTCGAGCAGTACTTC. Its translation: CASSPLRGGTGLEQYF.

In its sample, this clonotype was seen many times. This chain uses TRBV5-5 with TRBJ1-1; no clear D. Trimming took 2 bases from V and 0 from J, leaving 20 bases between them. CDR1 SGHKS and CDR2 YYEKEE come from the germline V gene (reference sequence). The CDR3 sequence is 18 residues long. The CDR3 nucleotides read TGTGCCAGCAGCTTTTCGCTTCAAAACCTTGGGATGAACACTGAAGCTTTCTTT. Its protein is CASSFSLQNLGMNTEAFF.

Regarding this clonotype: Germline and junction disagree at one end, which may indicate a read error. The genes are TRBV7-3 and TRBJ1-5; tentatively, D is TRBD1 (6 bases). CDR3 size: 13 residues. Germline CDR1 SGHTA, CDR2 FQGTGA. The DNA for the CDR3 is TGTGCCAGCAGCCCCGGGGGGGGACAACCCCGGCATTTT. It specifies CASSPGGGQPRHF.

The CDR3 DNA reads as TGCGCCAGCAGCTTGCGGGGATCTGCTCTCCAAGAGACCCAGTTCTTC. Residues: CASSLRGSALQETQFF. This chain uses TRBV5-1 with TRBJ2-5; TRBD2 might be the D (5 bases). TRBJ2-1 explains the end of the DNA better; the J call may be wrong. The germline V gene encodes CDR1 SGHRS and CDR2 YFSETQ. The CDR3 spans 16 residues.

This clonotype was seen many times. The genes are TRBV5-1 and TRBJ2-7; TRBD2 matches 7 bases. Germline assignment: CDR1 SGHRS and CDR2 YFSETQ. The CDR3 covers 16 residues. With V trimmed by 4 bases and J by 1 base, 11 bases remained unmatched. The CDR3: CASSAGLRDYSYEQYF. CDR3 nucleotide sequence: TGCGCCAGCAGCGCTGGACTTCGGGACTATTCCTACGAGCAGTACTTC. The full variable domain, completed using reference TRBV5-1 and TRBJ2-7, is KAGVTQTPRYLIKTRGQQVTLSCSPISGHRSVSWYQQTPGQGLQFLFEYFSETQRNKGNFPGRFSGRQFSNSRSEMNVSTLELGDSALYLCASSAGLRDYSYEQYFGPGTRLTVT.

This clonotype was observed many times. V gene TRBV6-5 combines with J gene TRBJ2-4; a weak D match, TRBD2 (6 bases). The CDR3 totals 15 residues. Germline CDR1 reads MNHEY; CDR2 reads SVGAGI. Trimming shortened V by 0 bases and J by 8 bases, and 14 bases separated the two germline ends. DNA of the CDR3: TGTGCCAGCAGTTACTCAGCCGGGAGTCAGGACATTCAGTACTTC. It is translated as CASSYSAGSQDIQYF.